These 24 T cell receptor beta chains came from one sample sequenced in a study of blood T cell repertoires in COVID-19. Clones were read by immunoSEQ multiplex PCR, and TCRdb kept only the in-frame ones, dropping some. The sample holds 20,000 to 30,000 clones, approximately 94% seen once. The sample comprised peripheral blood. These receptors originate from a human donor with active COVID-19. The donor label of this sample is uncertain.

The chain joins TRBV3-1 (or the pseudogene TRBV3-2) to TRBJ2-2; 9 positions agree with TRBD2. The germline V gene has CDR1 LGHDT and CDR2 YNNKEL (reference sequence). With V trimmed by 1 base and J by 2 bases, 8 bases remained unmatched. The CDR3 is made up of 18 amino acids. The CDR3 reads CASSQGGVLAGNTGELFF. CDR3 nucleotide sequence: TGTGCCAGCAGCCAAGGGGGAGTACTAGCGGGCAACACCGGGGAGCTGTTTTTT.

This sequence joins TRBV21-1 and TRBJ1-4; the tabulated D call, TRBD1, remains unverified against the DNA. TRBV21-1 is designated a pseudogene. There are 17 residues in the CDR3. This chain's CDR3 is CASSTYASGALREKLFF. CDR3 DNA sequence: TGTGCCAGCAGCACCTATGCGTCAGGGGCGCTGAGAGAAAAACTGTTTTTT.

This rearrangement joins TRBV5-1 to TRBJ2-7; 8 nucleotides align to TRBD1. Germline CDR1 and CDR2: SGHRS and YFSETQ. The V segment lost 2 bases and the J segment 2 bases; nucleotides outside the gene matches: 15. The CDR3 contains 18 residues. The CDR3 here is CASSFGQGAERHTYEQYF. The CDR3, as DNA: TGCGCCAGCAGCTTTGGGCAGGGGGCAGAACGACATACCTACGAGCAGTACTTC.

The rearrangement uses TRBV5-1 and TRBJ2-1; D is possibly TRBD2 (6 bases). The V end was cut by 3 bases, the J end by 7 bases, with 17 bases between. This CDR3 has 15 amino acids. From germline, CDR1 is SGHRS and CDR2 YFSETQ. The CDR3 sequence: CASSYEARGLNEQFF. CDR3 sequence (DNA): TGCGCCAGCAGCTACGAGGCGCGGGGTCTGAATGAGCAGTTCTTC.

As DNA, the CDR3 is TGTGCCAGCAGTTTGCCCAGGGCTTCCTACGAGCAGTACTTC. Translated, it gives CASSLPRASYEQYF. V and J are TRBV28 and TRBJ2-7, with D perhaps matching TRBD1 (5 bases). Germline V gene data show CDR1 as MDHEN and CDR2 as SYDVKM. The CDR3 runs 14 residues. Trimming stripped 3 bases from V and 1 base from J, with 10 bases between.

The chain carries TRBV7-2 and TRBJ2-3; 11 bases fit TRBD2. J was trimmed by 4 bases and V by 5 bases; bases with no gene match: 14. CDR3 length: 18 amino acids. Looked up from germline, CDR1 is SGHTA and CDR2 is FQGNSA. DNA for the CDR3: TGTGCCAGCAGCCGTCTAGCGGGGGGCAAAGGAGGGCCAGATACGCAGTATTTT. It is translated as CASSRLAGGKGGPDTQYF.

The chain combines TRBV5-1 with TRBJ1-2; 12 bases agree with TRBD1. Losses at the gene ends were 4 bases for V and 5 bases for J; bases not matched to a gene: 6. The CDR3 has 15 residues. In germline, CDR1 is SGHRS, CDR2 YFSETQ. CDR3 region: CASSRGTGGLYGYTF. The CDR3, as DNA: TGCGCCAGCAGCCGCGGGACAGGGGGCCTTTATGGCTACACCTTC.

The V call is TRBV6-2 or TRBV6-3, the J call TRBJ2-5; 15 nucleotides align to TRBD2. The ends lost 6 bases at V and 4 bases at J; junction bases unmatched: 6. Germline V gives CDR1 MNHEY, CDR2 SVGEGT. The CDR3 extends over 16 amino acids. DNA of the CDR3: TGTGCCAGCAGCAGGAGGGGACTAGCGGGGGGAGAGACCCAGTACTTC. This gives the protein CASSRRGLAGGETQYF.

This clone was found once. The chain uses TRBV6-4 and TRBJ2-2, with a possible D match to TRBD2 (7 bases). The CDR3 is 15 residues long. V shed 7 bases and J shed 3 bases, with 15 bases lying between them. Germline CDR1 is MRHNA and CDR2 is SNTAGT. In DNA form, the CDR3 reads TGTGCCAGCAAAACAAGGGGGGGCGACACCGGGGAGCTGTTTTTT. This gives the protein CASKTRGGDTGELFF.

The chain is built from TRBV6-5 and TRBJ1-2; 9 nucleotides agree with TRBD1. The CDR3 runs to 16 residues. Germline CDR1 MNHEY, CDR2 SVGAGI. V lost 0 bases and J lost 4; bases outside the gene matches: 6. The CDR3 bases are TGTGCCAGCAGTTACTCGGGGACAGGGCGACGCTATGGCTACACCTTC. Residues: CASSYSGTGRRYGYTF.

The chain combines TRBV21-1 with TRBJ1-2; no check of the table's D call, TRBD1, against the DNA was made. TRBV21-1 is tagged as a pseudogene. This CDR3 has 14 residues. This CDR3 reads CASSKRRGGYGYTF. CDR3 DNA sequence: TGTGCCAGCAGCAAACGCAGAGGGGGCTATGGCTACACCTTC.

The chain has TRBV10-2 and TRBJ2-7; D is possibly TRBD1 (5 bases). Trimming took off 0 bases at V and 2 bases at J, with 8 bases between the two ends. The CDR3 sequence is 14 residues long. Per germline, CDR1 WSHSY and CDR2 SAAADI. The CDR3 bases are TGCGCCAGCAGTGAGTCCGCCAGGGCCTACGAGCAGTACTTC. Amino acids: CASSESARAYEQYF.

The rearrangement uses TRBV28 and TRBJ2-1; 7 positions match TRBD2. The CDR3 is 15 amino acids. The V and J ends lost 7 bases and 0 bases, in that order; junction bases with no gene match: 6. Germline V gene sequence: CDR1 MDHEN, CDR2 SYDVKM. CDR3 loop: CASTTAGSSYNEQFF. CDR3 nucleotide sequence: TGTGCCAGCACCACAGCGGGGAGCTCCTACAATGAGCAGTTCTTC.

Points on this clone: Other DNA sequences in the same sample also yield this CDR3. The chain carries TRBV6-6 and TRBJ1-1; TRBD1 agrees at 9 bases. The V gene end was trimmed by 2 bases and the J gene end by 2 bases; junction bases not matched to a gene: 3. This CDR3 is 15 amino acids long. CDR1 is MNHNY and CDR2 is SVGAGI in the germline V gene (reference sequence). CDR3 DNA: TGTGCCAGCAGTTACCCGGGACAGGGAAACACTGAAGCTTTCTTT. Encoded protein: CASSYPGQGNTEAFF.

J is TRBJ1-5 and V is TRBV5-1; 9 bases are a match to TRBD1. With 0 bases clipped from V and 5 bases from J, the junction kept 6 bases outside the gene matches. Germline lookup yields CDR1 SGHRS and CDR2 YFSETQ. The CDR3 covers 16 residues. CDR3 loop: CASSLDGTGPDQPQHF. Written as DNA, the CDR3 is TGCGCCAGCAGCTTGGATGGGACAGGGCCGGATCAGCCCCAGCATTTT.

This chain links TRBV5-1 with TRBJ2-6, with 12 bases that match TRBD2. The CDR3 has 21 residues. V gave up 0 bases and J gave up 0 bases; unmatched junction bases: 10. Germline CDR1 is SGHRS and CDR2 is YFSETQ. The CDR3 DNA reads TGCGCCAGCAGCTTGGGTTACCTATTGACTAGCGGGGGCTCTGGGGCCAACGTCCTGACTTTC. This sequence encodes CASSLGYLLTSGGSGANVLTF.

The chain is built from TRBV5-1 and TRBJ2-7; TRBD2 might be the D (7 bases). This CDR3 region has 13 residues. V was pared by 6 bases and J by 2 bases, with 12 bases between. The V gene's germline CDR1 is SGHRS and CDR2 YFSETQ. CDR3 DNA: TGCGCCAGCAAGGGGGGGAGCCCCTACGAGCAGTACTTC. Its translation: CASKGGSPYEQYF.

V and J are TRBV28 and TRBJ2-3; perhaps TRBD1 as D (6 bases). This CDR3 contains 13 residues. Germline CDR1 is MDHEN and CDR2 is SYDVKM. Trimming cost V 6 bases and J 3 bases, with 10 bases left between them. DNA of the CDR3: TGTGCCAGCAGCAGCACAGGGACAGATACGCAGTATTTT. Protein sequence: CASSSTGTDTQYF. Supplemented by reference TRBV28 and TRBJ2-3, the full variable domain reads DVKVTQSSRYLVKRTGEKVFLECVQDMDHENMFWYRQDPGLGLRLIYFSYDVKMKEKGDIPEGYSVSREKKERFSLILESASTNQTSMYLCASSSTGTDTQYFGPGTRLTVL.

The chain has TRBV28 and TRBJ1-4; 11 positions match TRBD1. CDR1 is MDHEN and CDR2 is SYDVKM in the germline V gene. The trim removed 2 bases at V and 1 base at J, leaving 3 bases unmatched. The CDR3 is 17 amino acids. The CDR3 region is CASSLGQGALTNEKLFF. CDR3 DNA: TGTGCCAGCAGTTTAGGACAGGGGGCATTAACTAATGAAAAACTGTTTTTT.

V gene TRBV3-1 (or the pseudogene TRBV3-2) combines with J gene TRBJ2-5, with a weak D call TRBD2 (5 bases). The ends were cut back, 0 bases at V and 4 bases at J, with 12 bases in the middle. This CDR3 has 15 amino acids. Germline V CDR1 and CDR2: LGHDT, YNNKEL (reference sequence). CDR3: CASSQDWRPRETQYF. The DNA of the CDR3 is TGTGCCAGCAGCCAAGATTGGAGGCCCCGAGAGACCCAGTACTTC.

The genes are TRBV5-6 and TRBJ1-2; the D is unclear. The CDR3 contains 12 residues. Per the germline V gene, CDR1 is SGHDT and CDR2 is YYEEEE. Trimming stripped 2 bases from V and 8 bases from J, with 10 bases between. CDR3: CASSFDLGGYTF. In DNA, the CDR3 is TGTGCCAGCAGCTTCGACTTAGGAGGCTACACCTTC.

The chain carries TRBV7-9 and TRBJ2-3; TRBD2 matches 9 bases. The germline gives CDR1 SEHNR, CDR2 FQNEAQ (reference sequence). This CDR3 region has 18 residues. The J segment lost 2 bases and the V segment lost 0 bases, leaving 9 bases of the junction unmatched. The CDR3 region has the DNA TGTGCCAGCAGCTTAGCTCAGGGGCGCGGGGGGGTCACAGATACGCAGTATTTT. It specifies CASSLAQGRGGVTDTQYF.

The CDR3: CASSKDRGPYEQYF. DNA for the CDR3: TGCGCCAGCAGCAAGGACAGGGGGCCCTACGAGCAGTACTTC. This chain uses TRBV5-1 with TRBJ2-7; 11 bases are a match to TRBD1. CDR3 size: 14 residues. With 4 bases clipped from V and 2 bases from J, the junction kept 2 bases outside the gene matches. Germline V gene sequence: CDR1 SGHRS, CDR2 YFSETQ. The full variable domain, completed using reference TRBV5-1 and TRBJ2-7, is KAGVTQTPRYLIKTRGQQVTLSCSPISGHRSVSWYQQTPGQGLQFLFEYFSETQRNKGNFPGRFSGRQFSNSRSEMNVSTLELGDSALYLCASSKDRGPYEQYFGPGTRLTVT.

In its sample, this clone was seen once. The rearrangement joins TRBV30 to TRBJ1-4, with TRBD1 as a possible D gene (6 bases). V was trimmed by 3 bases and J by 5 bases, leaving 16 bases between them. The CDR3 loop spans 15 amino acids. The V gene's germline CDR1 is GTSNPN and CDR2 SVGIG (reference sequence). CDR3 bases: TGTGCCTGGAGGGGCGGGGGCCAGGGCAATGAAAAACTGTTTTTT. Translated, it gives CAWRGGGQGNEKLFF.